The rows below give T cell receptor beta chains drawn from one sample of a study of blood T cell repertoires in COVID-19. Generated by immunoSEQ multiplex PCR, the TCRdb table keeps only in-frame clones and is missing some. The table records over 55,000 clones, about 76% of them present only once. Input material: peripheral blood. The receptors shown here come from a human donor in a cohort sampled during active COVID-19. Each CDR3 is given with its conserved first and last residue. D genes are given only for firm matches. Some rows have no size entry. The others give once, few or many, or a class for an expanded clone.

d_call clone_size j_call v_call cdr3_nt cdr3_aa
. . TRBJ2-7 TRBV5-5 TGTGCCAGCAGCCCCAGTAGTGGGACAACTGCTTACGAGCAGTACTTC CASSPSSGTTAYEQYF
. . TRBJ1-1 TRBV6-6 TGTGCCAGCAGGGGGCAGTCCAATGAAGCTTTCTTT CASRGQSNEAFF
TRBD2 few TRBJ2-5 TRBV28 TGTGCCAGCAAGGTTGGGGGGGTTGGAGAGACCCAGTACTTC CASKVGGVGETQYF
. . TRBJ2-3 TRBV25-1 TGTGCCAGCAGTGGGGGGGTAGGAGATACGCAGTATTTT CASSGGVGDTQYF
TRBD2 once TRBJ2-3 TRBV6-5 TGTGCCAGCAGTTGGACGACTAGCGCCACAGATACGCAGTATTTT CASSWTTSATDTQYF
TRBD1 . TRBJ1-2 TRBV6-2/TRBV6-3 TGTGCCAGCAGTTTTGGGACAGGGCTCTATGGCTACACCTTC CASSFGTGLYGYTF
TRBD2 few TRBJ2-2 TRBV5-5 TGTGCCAGCAGTCCTACTAGCGTCGGGGAGCTGTTTTTT CASSPTSVGELFF
TRBD1 . TRBJ1-5 TRBV19 TGTGCCAGTACCCCCCCAGGGGGTTGGGGCAATCAGCCCCAGCATTTT CASTPPGGWGNQPQHF
. . TRBJ2-1 TRBV3-1/TRBV3-2 TGTGCCAGCAGCTCGTATTACGGGTTCAGAACCTACAATGAGCAGTTCTTC CASSSYYGFRTYNEQFF
TRBD1 . TRBJ1-2 TRBV10-3 TGTGCCATCGCCGGCGGGACAGGGGACTATGGCTACACCTTC CAIAGGTGDYGYTF
. . TRBJ1-6 TRBV7-2 TGTGCCAGCAGCCCCCCTCATCTAGGTTCACCCCTCCACTTT CASSPPHLGSPLHF
. . TRBJ2-7 TRBV29-1 TGCAGCGTCCTGTGGCCAGGGCATTACGAGCAGTACTTC CSVLWPGHYEQYF
. . TRBJ1-2 TRBV6-2/TRBV6-3 TGTGCCAGCAGCCGCAGAGACAGCTATGGCTACACCTTC CASSRRDSYGYTF
. few TRBJ1-1 TRBV7-8 TGTGCCAGCAGCCAAGAAGACTTTGTCATGAACACTGAAGCTTTCTTT CASSQEDFVMNTEAFF
TRBD2 . TRBJ2-7 TRBV19 TGTGCCAGTAGTCCGGGACTAGCCCCTTCCTACGAGCAGTACTTC CASSPGLAPSYEQYF
TRBD2 . TRBJ2-2 TRBV25-1 TGTGCCAGCAGTGATGCGGGAGGGCCCGGGGAGCTGTTTTTT CASSDAGGPGELFF
. medium-sized TRBJ1-1 TRBV28 TGTGCCAGCAGTTTTCACCTTCCGGGGACTGAAGCTTTCTTT CASSFHLPGTEAFF
. . TRBJ1-5 TRBV12-5 TGTGCTAGTGGCTCACCACAGGTCGCCAATCAGCCCCAGCATTTT CASGSPQVANQPQHF
. . TRBJ2-5 TRBV7-9 TGTGCCAGCACCGATGTCGCAGGGGTGGAGACCCAGTACTTC CASTDVAGVETQYF
TRBD2 . TRBJ2-1 TRBV30 TGTGCCTGCACCCTAGCGGGGGGCACTGAGCAGTTCTTC CACTLAGGTEQFF
. . TRBJ2-1 TRBV5-1 TGCGCCAGCATTGGGCCGGTCAATGAGCAGTTCTTC CASIGPVNEQFF
TRBD2 few TRBJ2-5 TRBV10-3 TGTGCCATCAGTGAGATGGGGGGGGAGACCCAGTACTTC CAISEMGGETQYF
. . TRBJ1-4 TRBV5-5 TGTGCCAGCAGCTTGGGGGTGGGAGGGAACGAACTGTTTTTT CASSLGVGGNELFF
. . TRBJ2-7 TRBV27 TGTGCCAGCAGTTTAATAGTCCGCGAGCAGTACTTC CASSLIVREQYF
. . TRBJ1-5 TRBV27 TGTGCCAGCGGAGATAGCAATCAGCCCCAGCATTTT CASGDSNQPQHF
. . TRBJ2-7 TRBV20-1 TGCAGTGCTAGTCGGCGGGGGCTGTACGAGCAGTACTTC CSASRRGLYEQYF
TRBD2 once TRBJ2-3 TRBV7-9 TGTGCCAGCAGCTTCACTAGCGGGTCCACAGATACGCAGTATTTT CASSFTSGSTDTQYF
TRBD1 . TRBJ1-2 TRBV10-3 TGTGCCATCAGTGAGACCCGGGGACAGGGGGCATTAGGCTACACCTTC CAISETRGQGALGYTF
. . TRBJ1-1 TRBV3-1/TRBV3-2 TGTGCCAGCAGCCGTGTGGACACAAGGAACACTGAAGCTTTCTTT CASSRVDTRNTEAFF